The present entry profiles one T cell receptor (beta chain) with its context. Its antigen is as yet unknown. Some clones are missing from TCRdb's copy, which holds only in-frame ones; the method was immunoSEQ multiplex PCR. The table has 60,000 to 80,000 clones, around 82% seen once; the top ten hold less than 50%. The data were obtained in a study of T cell responses to AZD1222 COVID-19 vaccine. Study-level findings and limits: Unmutated variant regions reportedly attract nearly half of all spike-specific TCRs. Baseline seropositivity occurred in only 5 to 7 AZD1222 recipients. A mostly white British donor set with more females was recruited, and clonal diversity was possibly underestimated. A rise in Spike-specific TCR breadth and depth followed two AZD1222 doses.

Per the germline V gene, CDR1 is SGHVS and CDR2 is FNYEAQ. The V and J ends lost 1 base and 5 bases respectively, with 12 bases between them. This CDR3 has 15 amino acids. The starting material was peripheral blood, obtained 28 days after the second AZD1222 dose. The V gene is TRBV7-6, the J gene TRBJ2-1; D gene unclear. The origin of this receptor is an adult who received the AZD1222 COVID-19 vaccine. Here the CDR3 DNA reads TGTGCCAGCAGCTTAGGGCTCCCACCTAACAATGAGCAGTTCTTC. Amino acids: CASSLGLPPNNEQFF.